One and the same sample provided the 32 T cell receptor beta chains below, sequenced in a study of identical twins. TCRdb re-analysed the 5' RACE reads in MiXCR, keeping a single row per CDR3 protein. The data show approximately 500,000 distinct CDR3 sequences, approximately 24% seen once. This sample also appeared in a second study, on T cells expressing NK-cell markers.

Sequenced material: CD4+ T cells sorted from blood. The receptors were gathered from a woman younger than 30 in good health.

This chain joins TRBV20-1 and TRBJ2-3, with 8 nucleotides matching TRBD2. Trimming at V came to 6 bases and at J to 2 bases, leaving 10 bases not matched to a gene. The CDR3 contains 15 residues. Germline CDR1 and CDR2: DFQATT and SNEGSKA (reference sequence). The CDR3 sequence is CSAPLAGINTDTQYF. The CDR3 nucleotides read TGCAGTGCCCCTTTAGCGGGGATTAACACAGATACGCAGTATTTT.

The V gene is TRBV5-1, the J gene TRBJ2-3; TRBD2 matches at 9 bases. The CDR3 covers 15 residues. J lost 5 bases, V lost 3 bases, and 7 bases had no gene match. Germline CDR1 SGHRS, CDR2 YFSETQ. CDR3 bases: TGCGCCAGCAGCTCCGGGACTAGCTTTCAAGATACGCAGTATTTT. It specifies CASSSGTSFQDTQYF.

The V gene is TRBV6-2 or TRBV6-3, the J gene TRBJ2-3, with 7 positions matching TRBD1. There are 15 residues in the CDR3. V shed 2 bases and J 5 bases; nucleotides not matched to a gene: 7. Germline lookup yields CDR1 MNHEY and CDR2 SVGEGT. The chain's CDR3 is CASSYPRGQRDTQYF. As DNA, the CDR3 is TGTGCCAGCAGTTACCCGAGGGGGCAGAGAGATACGCAGTATTTT.

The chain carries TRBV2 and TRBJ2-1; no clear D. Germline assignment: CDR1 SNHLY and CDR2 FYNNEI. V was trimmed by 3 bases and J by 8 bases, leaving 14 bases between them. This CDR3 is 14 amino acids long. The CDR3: CASSDWAPNHEQFF. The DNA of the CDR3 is TGTGCCAGCAGTGATTGGGCCCCCAACCATGAGCAGTTCTTC.

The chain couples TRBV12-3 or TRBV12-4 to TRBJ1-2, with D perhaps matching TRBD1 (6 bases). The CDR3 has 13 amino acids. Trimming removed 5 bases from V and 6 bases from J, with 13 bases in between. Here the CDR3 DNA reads TGTGCCAGCAGTGGACCACAGGGAGATGGCTACACCTTC. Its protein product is CASSGPQGDGYTF.

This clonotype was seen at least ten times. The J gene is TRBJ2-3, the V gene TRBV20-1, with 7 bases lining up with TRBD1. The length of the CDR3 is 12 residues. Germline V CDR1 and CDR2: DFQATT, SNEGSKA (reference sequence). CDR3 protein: CSAGGSTDTQYF. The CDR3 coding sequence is TGCAGCGCAGGGGGAAGCACAGATACGCAGTATTTT.

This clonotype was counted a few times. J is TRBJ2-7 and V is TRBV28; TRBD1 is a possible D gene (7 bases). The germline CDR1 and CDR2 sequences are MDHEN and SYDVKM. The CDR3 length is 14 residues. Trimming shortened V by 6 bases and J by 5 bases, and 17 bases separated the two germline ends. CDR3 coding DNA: TGTGCCAGCAGGAAGACAGGGAGGCAAAACGAGCAGTACTTC. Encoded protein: CASRKTGRQNEQYF.

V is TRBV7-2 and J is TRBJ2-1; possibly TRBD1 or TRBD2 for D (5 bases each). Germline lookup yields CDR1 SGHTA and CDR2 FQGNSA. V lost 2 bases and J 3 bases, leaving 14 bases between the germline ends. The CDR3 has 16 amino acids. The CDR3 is CASSLLGPSYYNEQFF. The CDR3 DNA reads TGTGCCAGCAGCTTATTGGGGCCTAGCTACTACAATGAGCAGTTCTTC. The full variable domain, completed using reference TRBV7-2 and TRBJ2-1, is GAGVSQSPSNKVTEKGKDVELRCDPISGHTALYWYRQSLGQGLEFLIYFQGNSAPDKSGLPSDRFSAERTGGSVSTLTIQRTQQEDSAVYLCASSLLGPSYYNEQFFGPGTRLTVL.

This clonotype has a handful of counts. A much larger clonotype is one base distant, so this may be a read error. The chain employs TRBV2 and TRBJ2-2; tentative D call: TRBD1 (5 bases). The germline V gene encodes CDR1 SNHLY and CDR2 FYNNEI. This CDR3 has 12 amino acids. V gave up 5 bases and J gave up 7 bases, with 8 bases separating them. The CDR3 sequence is CASSSDSGELFF. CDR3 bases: TGTGCCAGCAGTTCCGACAGCGGGGAGCTGTTTTTT. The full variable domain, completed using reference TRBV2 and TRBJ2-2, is EPEVTQTPSHQVTQMGQEVILRCVPISNHLYFYWYRQILGQKVEFLVSFYNNEISEKSEIFDDQFSVERPDGSNFTLKIRSTKLEDSAMYFCASSSDSGELFFGEGSRLTVL.

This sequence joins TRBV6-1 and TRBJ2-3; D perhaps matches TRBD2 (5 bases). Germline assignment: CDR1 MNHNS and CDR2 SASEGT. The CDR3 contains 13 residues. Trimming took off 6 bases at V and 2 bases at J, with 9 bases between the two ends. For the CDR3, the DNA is TGTGCCAGCAGGTGGACTGCCACAGATACGCAGTATTTT. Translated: CASRWTATDTQYF.

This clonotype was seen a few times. The CDR3 protein is CASRHRLAGGINNEQFF. CDR3 nucleotide sequence: TGTGCCAGCAGACATCGACTAGCGGGGGGGATCAACAATGAGCAGTTCTTC. The chain is built from TRBV12-3 or TRBV12-4 and TRBJ2-1; 14 bases are a match to TRBD2. The CDR3 consists of 17 residues. With 6 bases clipped from V and 5 bases from J, the junction kept 9 bases outside the gene matches.

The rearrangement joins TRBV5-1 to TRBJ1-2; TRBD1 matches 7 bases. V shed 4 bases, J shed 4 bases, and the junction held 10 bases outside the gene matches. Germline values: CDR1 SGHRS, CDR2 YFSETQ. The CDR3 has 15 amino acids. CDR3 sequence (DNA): TGCGCCAGCAGCAGGGGACAGACATTCAGCTATGGCTACACCTTC. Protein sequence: CASSRGQTFSYGYTF.

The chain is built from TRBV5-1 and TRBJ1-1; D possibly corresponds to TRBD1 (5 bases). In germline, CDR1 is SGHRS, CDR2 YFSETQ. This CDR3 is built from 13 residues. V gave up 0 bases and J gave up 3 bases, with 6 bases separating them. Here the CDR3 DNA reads TGCGCCAGCAGCTTGGAACAGGACACTGAAGCTTTCTTT. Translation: CASSLEQDTEAFF. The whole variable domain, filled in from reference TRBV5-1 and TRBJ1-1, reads KAGVTQTPRYLIKTRGQQVTLSCSPISGHRSVSWYQQTPGQGLQFLFEYFSETQRNKGNFPGRFSGRQFSNSRSEMNVSTLELGDSALYLCASSLEQDTEAFFGQGTRLTVV.

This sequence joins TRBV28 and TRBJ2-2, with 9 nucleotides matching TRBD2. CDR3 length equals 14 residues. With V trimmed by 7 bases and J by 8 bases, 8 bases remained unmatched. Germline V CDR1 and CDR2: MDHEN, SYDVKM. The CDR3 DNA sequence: TGTGCCAGCATTCTCAGCGGGAGGAGAGGGGAGCTGTTTTTT. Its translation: CASILSGRRGELFF.

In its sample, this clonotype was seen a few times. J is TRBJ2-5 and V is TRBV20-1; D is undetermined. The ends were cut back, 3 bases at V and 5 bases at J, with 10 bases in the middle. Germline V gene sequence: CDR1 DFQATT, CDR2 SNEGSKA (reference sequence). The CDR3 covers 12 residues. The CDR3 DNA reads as TGCAGTGCTAGTTCGACCGGGGAGACCCAGTACTTC. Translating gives CSASSTGETQYF.

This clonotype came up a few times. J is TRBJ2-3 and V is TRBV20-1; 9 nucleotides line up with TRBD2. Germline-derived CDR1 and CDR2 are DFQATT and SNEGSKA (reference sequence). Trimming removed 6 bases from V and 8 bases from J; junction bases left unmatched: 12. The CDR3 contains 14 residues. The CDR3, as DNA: TGCAGTGCCCCTAGCGGGATATTGGCTGGTACGCAGTATTTT. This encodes CSAPSGILAGTQYF.

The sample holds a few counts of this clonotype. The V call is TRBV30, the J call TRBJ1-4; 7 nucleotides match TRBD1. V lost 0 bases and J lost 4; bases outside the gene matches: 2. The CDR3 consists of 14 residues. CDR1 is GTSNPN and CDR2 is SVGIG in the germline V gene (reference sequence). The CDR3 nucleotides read TGTGCCTGGAGTGTCGGGGACAGTAATGAAAAACTGTTTTTT. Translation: CAWSVGDSNEKLFF.

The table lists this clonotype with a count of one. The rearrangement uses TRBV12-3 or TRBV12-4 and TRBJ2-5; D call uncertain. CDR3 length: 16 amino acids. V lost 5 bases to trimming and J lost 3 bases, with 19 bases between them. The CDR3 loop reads CASSVRISALKETQYF. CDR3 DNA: TGTGCCAGCAGTGTGCGAATCAGCGCCCTAAAAGAGACCCAGTACTTC.

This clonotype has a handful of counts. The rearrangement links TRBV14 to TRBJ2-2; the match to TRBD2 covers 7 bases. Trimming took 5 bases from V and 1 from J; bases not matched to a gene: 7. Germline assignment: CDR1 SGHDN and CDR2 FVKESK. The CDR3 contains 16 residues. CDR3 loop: CASSSFLAVNTGELFF. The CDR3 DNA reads TGTGCCAGCAGCTCGTTCCTAGCGGTGAACACCGGGGAGCTGTTTTTT.

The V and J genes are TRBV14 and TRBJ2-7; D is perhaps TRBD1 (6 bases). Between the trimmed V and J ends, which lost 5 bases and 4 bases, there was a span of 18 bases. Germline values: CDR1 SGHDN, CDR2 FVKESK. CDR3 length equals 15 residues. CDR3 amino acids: CASSNQGTPPYEQYF. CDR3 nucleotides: TGTGCCAGCAGCAATCAGGGGACGCCACCTTACGAGCAGTACTTC.

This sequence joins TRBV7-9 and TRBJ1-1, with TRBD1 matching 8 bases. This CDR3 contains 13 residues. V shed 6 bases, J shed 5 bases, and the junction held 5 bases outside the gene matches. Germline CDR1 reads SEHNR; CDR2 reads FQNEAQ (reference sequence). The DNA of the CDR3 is TGTGCCAGCAGTCCCCGGACAGGGACTGAAGCTTTCTTT. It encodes CASSPRTGTEAFF.

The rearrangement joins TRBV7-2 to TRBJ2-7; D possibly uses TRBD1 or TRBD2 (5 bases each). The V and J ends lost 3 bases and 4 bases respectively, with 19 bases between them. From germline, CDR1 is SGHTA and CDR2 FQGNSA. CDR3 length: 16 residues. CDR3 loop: CASSLEGVGTAYEQYF. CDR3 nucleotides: TGTGCCAGCAGCTTGGAAGGAGTTGGGACCGCATACGAGCAGTACTTC. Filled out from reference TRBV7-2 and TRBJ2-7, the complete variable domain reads GAGVSQSPSNKVTEKGKDVELRCDPISGHTALYWYRQSLGQGLEFLIYFQGNSAPDKSGLPSDRFSAERTGGSVSTLTIQRTQQEDSAVYLCASSLEGVGTAYEQYFGPGTRLTVT.

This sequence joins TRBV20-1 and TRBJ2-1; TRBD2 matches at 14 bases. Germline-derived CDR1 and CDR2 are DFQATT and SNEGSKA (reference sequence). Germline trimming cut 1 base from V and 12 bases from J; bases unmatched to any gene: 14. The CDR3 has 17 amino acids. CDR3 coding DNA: TGCAGTGCTAGAGTTGCCACCGGGACTAGCGGGGGCCTAAGGCAGTTCTTC. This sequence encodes CSARVATGTSGGLRQFF.

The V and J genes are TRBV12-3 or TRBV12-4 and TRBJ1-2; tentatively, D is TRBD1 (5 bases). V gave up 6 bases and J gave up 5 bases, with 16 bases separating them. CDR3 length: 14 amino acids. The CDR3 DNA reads TGTGCCAGCAGCAGGGAGAGCCGGAGGTATGGCTACACCTTC. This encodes CASSRESRRYGYTF.

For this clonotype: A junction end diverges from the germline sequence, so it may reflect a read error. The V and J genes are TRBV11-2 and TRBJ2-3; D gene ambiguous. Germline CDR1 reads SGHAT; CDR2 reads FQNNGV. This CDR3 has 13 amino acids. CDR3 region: CASTLARRDTQYF. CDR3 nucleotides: TGTGCCAGCACCTTAGCCCGGAGAGATACGCAGTATTTT.

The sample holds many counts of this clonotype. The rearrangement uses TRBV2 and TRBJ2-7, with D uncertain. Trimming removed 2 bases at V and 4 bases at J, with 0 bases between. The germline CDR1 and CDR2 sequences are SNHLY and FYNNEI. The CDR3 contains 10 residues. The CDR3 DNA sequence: TGTGCCAGCAGTGAATACGAGCAGTACTTC. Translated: CASSEYEQYF.

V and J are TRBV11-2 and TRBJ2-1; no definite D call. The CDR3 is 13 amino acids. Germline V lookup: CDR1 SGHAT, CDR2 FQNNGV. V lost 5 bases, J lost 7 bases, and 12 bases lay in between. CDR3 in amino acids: CASSVSARNEQFF. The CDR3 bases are TGTGCCAGCAGCGTCAGCGCTAGGAATGAGCAGTTCTTC.

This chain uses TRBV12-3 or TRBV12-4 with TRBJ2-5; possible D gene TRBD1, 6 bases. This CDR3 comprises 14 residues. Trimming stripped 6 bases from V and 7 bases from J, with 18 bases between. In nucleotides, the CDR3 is TGTGCCAGCAGGGATACAGGGAGCTGGGGGACCCAGTACTTC. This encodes CASRDTGSWGTQYF.

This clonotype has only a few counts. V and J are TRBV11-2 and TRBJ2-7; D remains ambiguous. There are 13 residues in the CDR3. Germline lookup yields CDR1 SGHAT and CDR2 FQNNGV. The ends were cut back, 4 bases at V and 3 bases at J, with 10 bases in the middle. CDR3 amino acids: CASSYQRFYEQYF. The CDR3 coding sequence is TGTGCCAGCAGCTATCAGAGATTCTACGAGCAGTACTTC. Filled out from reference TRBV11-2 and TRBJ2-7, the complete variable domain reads EAGVAQSPRYKIIEKRQSVAFWCNPISGHATLYWYQQILGQGPKLLIQFQNNGVVDDSQLPKDRFSAERLKGVDSTLKIQPAKLEDSAVYLCASSYQRFYEQYFGPGTRLTVT.

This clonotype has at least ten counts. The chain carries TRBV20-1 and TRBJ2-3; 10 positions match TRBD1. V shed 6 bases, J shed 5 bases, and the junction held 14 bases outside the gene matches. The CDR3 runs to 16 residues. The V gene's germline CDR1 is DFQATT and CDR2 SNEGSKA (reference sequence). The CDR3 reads CSAELRDRGSIDTQYF. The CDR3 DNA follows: TGCAGTGCCGAACTTCGGGACAGGGGTTCCATAGATACGCAGTATTTT.

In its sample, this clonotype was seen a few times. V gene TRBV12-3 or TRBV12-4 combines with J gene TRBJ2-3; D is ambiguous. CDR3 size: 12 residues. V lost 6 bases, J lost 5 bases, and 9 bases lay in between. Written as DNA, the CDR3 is TGTGCCAGCAGCCCAATTGGAGATACGCAGTATTTT. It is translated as CASSPIGDTQYF.

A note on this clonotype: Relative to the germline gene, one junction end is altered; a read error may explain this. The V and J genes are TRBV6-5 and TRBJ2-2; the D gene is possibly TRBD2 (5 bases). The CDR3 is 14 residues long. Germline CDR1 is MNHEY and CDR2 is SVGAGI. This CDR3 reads CASTYRTPAGELFF. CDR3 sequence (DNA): TGTGCCAGCACTTACCGGACTCCAGCCGGGGAGCTGTTTTTT.